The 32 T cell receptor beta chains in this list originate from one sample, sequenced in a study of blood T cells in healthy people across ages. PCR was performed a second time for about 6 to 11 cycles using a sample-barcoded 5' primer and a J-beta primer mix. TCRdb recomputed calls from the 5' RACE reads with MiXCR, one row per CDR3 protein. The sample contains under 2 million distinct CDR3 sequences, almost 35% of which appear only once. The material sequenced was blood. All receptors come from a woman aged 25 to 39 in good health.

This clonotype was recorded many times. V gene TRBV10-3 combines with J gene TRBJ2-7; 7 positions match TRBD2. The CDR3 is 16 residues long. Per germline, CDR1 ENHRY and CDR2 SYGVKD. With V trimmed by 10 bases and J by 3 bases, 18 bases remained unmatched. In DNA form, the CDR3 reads TGTGCCACCCACGGGGAGGGGCAGATCCCTATCTACGAGCAGTACTTC. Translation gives CATHGEGQIPIYEQYF.

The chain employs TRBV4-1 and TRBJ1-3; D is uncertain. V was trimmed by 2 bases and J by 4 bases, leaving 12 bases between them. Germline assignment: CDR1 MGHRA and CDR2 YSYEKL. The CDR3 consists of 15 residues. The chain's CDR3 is CASSQWSDVGNTIYF. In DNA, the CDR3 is TGCGCCAGCAGCCAATGGTCCGATGTCGGAAACACCATATATTTT.

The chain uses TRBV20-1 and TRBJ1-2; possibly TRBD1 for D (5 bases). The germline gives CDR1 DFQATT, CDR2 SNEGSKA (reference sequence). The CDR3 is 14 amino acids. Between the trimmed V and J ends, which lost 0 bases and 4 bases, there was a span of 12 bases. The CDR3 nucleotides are TGCAGTGCTAGAGATCGGGCAGGGACCTATGGCTACACCTTC. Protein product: CSARDRAGTYGYTF.

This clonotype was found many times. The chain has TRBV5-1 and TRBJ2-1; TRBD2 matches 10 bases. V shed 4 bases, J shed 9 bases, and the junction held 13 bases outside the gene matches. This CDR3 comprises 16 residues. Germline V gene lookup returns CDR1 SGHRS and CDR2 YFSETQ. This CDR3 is CASSLEPGLAQLEQFF. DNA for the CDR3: TGCGCCAGCAGCCTAGAACCGGGACTAGCGCAGCTTGAGCAGTTCTTC.

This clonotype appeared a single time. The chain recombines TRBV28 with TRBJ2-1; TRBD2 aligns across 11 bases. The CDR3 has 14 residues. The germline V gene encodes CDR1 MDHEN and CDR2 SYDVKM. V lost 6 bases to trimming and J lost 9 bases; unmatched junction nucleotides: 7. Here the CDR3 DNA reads TGTGCCAGCAGGCTAACTAGCGGGAGAGGTGAGCAGTTCTTC. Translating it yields CASRLTSGRGEQFF. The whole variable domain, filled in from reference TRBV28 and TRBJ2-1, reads DVKVTQSSRYLVKRTGEKVFLECVQDMDHENMFWYRQDPGLGLRLIYFSYDVKMKEKGDIPEGYSVSREKKERFSLILESASTNQTSMYLCASRLTSGRGEQFFGPGTRLTVL.

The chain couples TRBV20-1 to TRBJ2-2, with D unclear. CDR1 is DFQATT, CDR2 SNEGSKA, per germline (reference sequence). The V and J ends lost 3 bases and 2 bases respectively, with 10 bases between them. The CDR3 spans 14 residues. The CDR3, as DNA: TGCAGTGCTAGGATGGACCTTAACACCGGGGAGCTGTTTTTT. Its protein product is CSARMDLNTGELFF.

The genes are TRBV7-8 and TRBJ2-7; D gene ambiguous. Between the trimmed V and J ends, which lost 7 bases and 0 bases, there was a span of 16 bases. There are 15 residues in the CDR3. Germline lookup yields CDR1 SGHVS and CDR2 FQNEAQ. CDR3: CASTFGRPFSYEQYF. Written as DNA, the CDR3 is TGTGCCAGCACCTTCGGCAGGCCCTTCTCCTACGAGCAGTACTTC.

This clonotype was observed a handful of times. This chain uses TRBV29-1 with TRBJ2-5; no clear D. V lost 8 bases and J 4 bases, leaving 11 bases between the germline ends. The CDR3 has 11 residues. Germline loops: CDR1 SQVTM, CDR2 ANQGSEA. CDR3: CSSLTRETQYF. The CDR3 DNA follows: TGCAGCTCGTTGACAAGAGAGACCCAGTACTTC.

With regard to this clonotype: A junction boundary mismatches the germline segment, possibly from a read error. As DNA, the CDR3 is TGCGGTGCTAGCGGGGGTAAGAGGGAGACCCAGTACTTC. Encoded protein: CGASGGKRETQYF. This chain joins TRBV20-1 and TRBJ2-5; TRBD2 matches 10 bases. The germline CDR1 and CDR2 sequences are DFQATT and SNEGSKA (reference sequence). The CDR3 totals 13 residues.

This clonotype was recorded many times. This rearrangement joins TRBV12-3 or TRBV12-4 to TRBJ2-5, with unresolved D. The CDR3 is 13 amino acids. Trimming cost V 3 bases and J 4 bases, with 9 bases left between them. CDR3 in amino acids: CASSFGQTETQYF. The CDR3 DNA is TGTGCCAGCAGTTTTGGTCAGACAGAGACCCAGTACTTC.

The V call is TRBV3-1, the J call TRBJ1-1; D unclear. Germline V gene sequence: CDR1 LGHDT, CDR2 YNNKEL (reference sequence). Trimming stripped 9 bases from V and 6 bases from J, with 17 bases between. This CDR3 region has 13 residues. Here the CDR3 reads CASTSSPKAEAFF. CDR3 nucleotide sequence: TGTGCCAGTACGTCTTCTCCAAAGGCTGAAGCTTTCTTT.

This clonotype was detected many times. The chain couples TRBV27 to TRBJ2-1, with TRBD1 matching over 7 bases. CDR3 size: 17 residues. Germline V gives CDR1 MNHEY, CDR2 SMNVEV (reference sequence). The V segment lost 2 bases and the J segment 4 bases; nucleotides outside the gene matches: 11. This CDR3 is CASSLETGSTYYNEQFF. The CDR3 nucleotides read TGTGCCAGCAGTTTAGAGACAGGGTCCACGTATTACAATGAGCAGTTCTTC.

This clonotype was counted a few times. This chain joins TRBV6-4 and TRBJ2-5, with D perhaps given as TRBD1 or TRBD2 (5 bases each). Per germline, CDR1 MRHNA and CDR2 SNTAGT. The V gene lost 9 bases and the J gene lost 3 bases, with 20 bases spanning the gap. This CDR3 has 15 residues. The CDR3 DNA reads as TGTGCCAGGGTACCAGGGACCAGCGCGGAAGAGACCCAGTACTTC. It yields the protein CARVPGTSAEETQYF.

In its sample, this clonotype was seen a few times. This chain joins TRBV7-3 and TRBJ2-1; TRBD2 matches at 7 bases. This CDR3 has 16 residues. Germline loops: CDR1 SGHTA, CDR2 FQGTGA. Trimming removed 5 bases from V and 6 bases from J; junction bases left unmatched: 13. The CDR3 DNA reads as TGTGCCAGCAGCACTCTGAGAAGCGGGAACCGCAATGAGCAGTTCTTC. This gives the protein CASSTLRSGNRNEQFF. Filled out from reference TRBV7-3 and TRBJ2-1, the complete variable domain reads GAGVSQTPSNKVTEKGKYVELRCDPISGHTALYWYRQSLGQGPEFLIYFQGTGAADDSGLPNDRFFAVRPEGSVSTLKIQRTERGDSAVYLCASSTLRSGNRNEQFFGPGTRLTVL.

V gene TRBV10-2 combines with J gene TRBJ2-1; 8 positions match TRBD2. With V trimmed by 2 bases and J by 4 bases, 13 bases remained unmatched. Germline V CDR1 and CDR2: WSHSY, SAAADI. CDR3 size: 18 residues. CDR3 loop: CASSEILTGTRPYNEQFF. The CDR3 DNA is TGCGCCAGCAGTGAGATCCTGACCGGGACTAGACCTTACAATGAGCAGTTCTTC.

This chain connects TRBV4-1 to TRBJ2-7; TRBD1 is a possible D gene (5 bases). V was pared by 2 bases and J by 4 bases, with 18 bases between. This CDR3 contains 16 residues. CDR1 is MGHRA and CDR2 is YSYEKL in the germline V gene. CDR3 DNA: TGCGCCAGCAGCCAAAAGGGCCCGCCGGACACATACGAGCAGTACTTC. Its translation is CASSQKGPPDTYEQYF.

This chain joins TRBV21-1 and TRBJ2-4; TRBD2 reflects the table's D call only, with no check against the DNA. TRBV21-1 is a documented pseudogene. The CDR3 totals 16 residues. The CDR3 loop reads CASSKIEGIAKNIQYF. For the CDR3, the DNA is TGTGCCAGCAGCAAAATTGAGGGAATAGCCAAAAACATTCAGTACTTC.

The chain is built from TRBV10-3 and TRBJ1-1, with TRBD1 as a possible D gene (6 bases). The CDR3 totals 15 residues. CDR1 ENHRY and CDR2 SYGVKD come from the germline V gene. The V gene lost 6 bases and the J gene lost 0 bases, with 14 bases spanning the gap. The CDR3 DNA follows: TGTGCCATCAGGGGGGCGCGGAATCTGAACACTGAAGCTTTCTTT. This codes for CAIRGARNLNTEAFF.

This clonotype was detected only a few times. CDR3 in amino acids: CSAGQGAFYEQFF. The CDR3 DNA reads as TGCAGTGCTGGACAGGGGGCGTTCTATGAGCAGTTCTTC. The rearrangement links TRBV20-1 to TRBJ2-1; 11 positions agree with TRBD1. V gave up 5 bases and J gave up 8 bases; unmatched junction bases: 5. CDR1 is DFQATT, CDR2 SNEGSKA, per germline (reference sequence). The CDR3 is made up of 13 amino acids.

The CDR3 DNA reads as TGTGCCAGCAGCTTAGAGGTCGGGGGGAGACATGAGCAGTTCTTC. Its protein is CASSLEVGGRHEQFF. The rearrangement joins TRBV7-2 to TRBJ2-1; 7 positions match TRBD2. The V gene's germline CDR1 is SGHTA and CDR2 FQGNSA. The V gene end was trimmed by 1 base and the J gene end by 8 bases; junction bases not matched to a gene: 8. This CDR3 contains 15 residues.

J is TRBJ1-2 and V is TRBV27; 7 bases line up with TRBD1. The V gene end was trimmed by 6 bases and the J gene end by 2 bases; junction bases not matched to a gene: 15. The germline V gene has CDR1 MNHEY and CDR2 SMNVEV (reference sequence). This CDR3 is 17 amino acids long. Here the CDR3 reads CASRNLGQGGSNYGYTF. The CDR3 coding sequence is TGTGCCAGCAGAAACTTAGGTCAGGGGGGATCCAACTATGGCTACACCTTC.

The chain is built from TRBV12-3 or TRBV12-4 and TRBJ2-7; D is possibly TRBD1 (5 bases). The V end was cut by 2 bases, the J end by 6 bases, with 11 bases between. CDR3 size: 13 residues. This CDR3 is CASSLRTPSEQYF. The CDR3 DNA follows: TGTGCCAGCAGTTTAAGGACACCCTCCGAGCAGTACTTC.

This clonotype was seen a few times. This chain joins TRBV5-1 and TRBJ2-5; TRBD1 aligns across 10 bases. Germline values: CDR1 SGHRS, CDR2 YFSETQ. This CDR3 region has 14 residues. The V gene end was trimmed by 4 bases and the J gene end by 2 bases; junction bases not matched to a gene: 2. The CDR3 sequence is CASSGTGAQETQYF. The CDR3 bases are TGCGCCAGCAGCGGGACAGGGGCTCAAGAGACCCAGTACTTC.

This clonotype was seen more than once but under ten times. CDR3 in amino acids: CASRPDSIRTDTQYF. The DNA of the CDR3 is TGTGCCAGCAGACCAGACAGTATTCGCACAGATACGCAGTATTTT. This chain connects TRBV7-2 to TRBJ2-3; TRBD1 is a possible D gene (5 bases). CDR1 is SGHTA and CDR2 is FQGNSA in the germline V gene. V was trimmed by 6 bases and J by 1 base, leaving 14 bases between them. The CDR3 runs 15 residues.

As DNA, the CDR3 is TGCAGTGCTAGAGCTGGGACTAGAGCCCCAGATACGCAGTATTTT. This codes for CSARAGTRAPDTQYF. The chain couples TRBV20-1 to TRBJ2-3; 8 bases align to TRBD2. V was pared by 1 base and J by 4 bases, with 7 bases of the junction left unmatched. Germline V gene data show CDR1 as DFQATT and CDR2 as SNEGSKA (reference sequence). There are 15 residues in the CDR3.

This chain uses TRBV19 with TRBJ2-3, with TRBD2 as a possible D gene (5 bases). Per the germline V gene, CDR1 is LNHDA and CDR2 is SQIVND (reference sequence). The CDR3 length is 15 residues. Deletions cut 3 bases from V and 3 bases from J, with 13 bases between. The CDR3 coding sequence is TGTGCCAGTAGTATCCGCCGGGGTGGGACAGATACGCAGTATTTT. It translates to CASSIRRGGTDTQYF.

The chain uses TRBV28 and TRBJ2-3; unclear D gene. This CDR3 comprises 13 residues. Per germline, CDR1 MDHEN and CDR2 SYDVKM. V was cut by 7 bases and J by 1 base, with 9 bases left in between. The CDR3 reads CASTLQGTDTQYF. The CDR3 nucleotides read TGTGCCAGCACCCTGCAGGGCACAGATACGCAGTATTTT.

The CDR3 region is CAISGSSGGKETQYF. Written as DNA, the CDR3 is TGTGCCATCAGTGGATCTAGCGGGGGGAAAGAGACCCAGTACTTC. The chain employs TRBV10-3 and TRBJ2-5; 11 nucleotides agree with TRBD2. The CDR3 loop spans 15 amino acids. V gave up 4 bases and J gave up 3 bases; unmatched junction bases: 4. Germline V gene sequence: CDR1 ENHRY, CDR2 SYGVKD.

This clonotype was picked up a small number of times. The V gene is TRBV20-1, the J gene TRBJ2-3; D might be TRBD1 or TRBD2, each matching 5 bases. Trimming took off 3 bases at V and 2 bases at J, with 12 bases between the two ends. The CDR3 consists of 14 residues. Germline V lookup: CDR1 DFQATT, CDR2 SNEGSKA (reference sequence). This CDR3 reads CSARSGDHTDTQYF. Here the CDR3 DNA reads TGCAGTGCTAGGAGTGGGGACCACACAGATACGCAGTATTTT.

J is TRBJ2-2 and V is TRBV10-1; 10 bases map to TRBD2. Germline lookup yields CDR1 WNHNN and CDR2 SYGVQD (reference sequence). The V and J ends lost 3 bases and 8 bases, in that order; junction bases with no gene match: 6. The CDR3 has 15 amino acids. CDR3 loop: CASSDLAGGLGELFF. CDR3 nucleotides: TGCGCCAGCAGTGATTTAGCGGGAGGTTTGGGGGAGCTGTTTTTT.

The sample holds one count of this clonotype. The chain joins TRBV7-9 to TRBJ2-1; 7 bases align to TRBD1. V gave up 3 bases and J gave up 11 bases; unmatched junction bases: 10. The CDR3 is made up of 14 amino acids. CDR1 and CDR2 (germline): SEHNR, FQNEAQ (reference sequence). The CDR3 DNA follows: TGTGCCAGCAGCTTCGATGACAGGGATTATAAGCAGTTCTTC. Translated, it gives CASSFDDRDYKQFF.

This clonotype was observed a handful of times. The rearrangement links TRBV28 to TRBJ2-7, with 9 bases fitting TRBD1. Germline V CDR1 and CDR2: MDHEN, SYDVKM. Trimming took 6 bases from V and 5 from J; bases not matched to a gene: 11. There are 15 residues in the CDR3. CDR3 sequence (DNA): TGTGCCAGCAGGATCCGGACAGGGGAATCCCACGAGCAGTACTTC. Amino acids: CASRIRTGESHEQYF.